The 20 T cell receptor beta chains given below trace back to one sample, sequenced in a study of blood T cell repertoires in COVID-19. Some clones are missing from TCRdb's copy, which holds only in-frame ones; the method was immunoSEQ multiplex PCR. Of some 220,000 clones in the sample, 80% were seen once. Input material: peripheral blood. Receptors originate from a woman in her sixties or seventies with acute or convalescent COVID-19.

The chain has TRBV6-5 and TRBJ1-5, with D maybe TRBD1 (5 bases). Deletions cut 5 bases from V and 7 bases from J, with 12 bases between. The V gene's germline CDR1 is MNHEY and CDR2 SVGAGI. The CDR3 length is 13 residues. For the CDR3, the DNA is TGTGCCAGCAGTAGGGTCTGGGGCCAGCCCCAGCATTTT. Residues: CASSRVWGQPQHF.

The chain has TRBV3-1 (or the pseudogene TRBV3-2) and TRBJ2-3; the match to TRBD2 covers 12 bases. The V and J ends lost 4 bases and 5 bases, in that order; junction bases with no gene match: 7. CDR1 is LGHDT, CDR2 YNNKEL, per germline (reference sequence). The CDR3 is 16 amino acids. The CDR3 region has the DNA TGTGCCAGCAGCCGCCGACTAGCGGGGGCTGGAGATACGCAGTATTTT. This encodes CASSRRLAGAGDTQYF.

The chain employs TRBV7-8 and TRBJ1-2; D is uncertain. CDR3 size: 15 residues. The V end lost 1 base, the J end lost 1 base, and 10 bases lay between the germline ends. CDR1 and CDR2 from the germline V gene are SGHVS and FQNEAQ. The CDR3 region is CASSLEGGLNYGYTF. The CDR3 DNA sequence: TGTGCCAGCAGCTTAGAAGGCGGACTTAACTATGGCTACACCTTC.

The rearrangement joins TRBV3-1 (or the pseudogene TRBV3-2) to TRBJ1-1; 7 bases fit TRBD1. After removal of 2 bases from V and 4 bases from J, the junction contained 4 bases not matched to a gene. The CDR3 extends over 14 amino acids. Germline lookup yields CDR1 LGHDT and CDR2 YNNKEL (reference sequence). As DNA, the CDR3 is TGTGCCAGCAGCCAACAGGGGGAAGGCACTGAAGCTTTCTTT. Amino acid sequence: CASSQQGEGTEAFF.

The chain has TRBV21-1 and TRBJ2-2; no DNA check was done on the table's D call, TRBD1. TRBV21-1 is labeled a pseudogene. The CDR3 is made up of 15 amino acids. The CDR3 region has the DNA TGTGCCCCGGGATGGGACAGGGGGCCGGTCGGGGAGCTGTTTTTT. This sequence encodes CAPGWDRGPVGELFF.

The chain is built from TRBV6-5 and TRBJ2-5; 9 bases agree with TRBD2. The CDR3 loop spans 15 amino acids. Germline assignment: CDR1 MNHEY and CDR2 SVGAGI. V was pared by 7 bases and J by 5 bases, with 11 bases of the junction left unmatched. CDR3 DNA: TGTGCCAGCACCACGGTGGGCGGGGGGGCGGAGACCCAGTACTTC. As protein: CASTTVGGGAETQYF.

The CDR3 nucleotides read TGCGCCAGCAGCCAAGACGGGGGGGCCCCAGATACGCAGTATTTT. Protein: CASSQDGGAPDTQYF. The chain combines TRBV4-1 with TRBJ2-3; 8 bases match TRBD2. The trim removed 0 bases at V and 4 bases at J, leaving 3 bases unmatched. Germline lookup yields CDR1 MGHRA and CDR2 YSYEKL. The CDR3 totals 15 residues.

The V and J genes are TRBV2 and TRBJ2-1; tentative D call: TRBD1 (5 bases). The CDR3 length is 13 residues. The V gene's germline CDR1 is SNHLY and CDR2 FYNNEI. V was pared by 4 bases and J by 6 bases, with 10 bases between. The CDR3, as DNA: TGTGCCAGCAGTGGCAGGGTTGGCAATGAGCAGTTCTTC. It yields the protein CASSGRVGNEQFF.

The rearrangement links TRBV4-1 to TRBJ1-2; possible D gene TRBD1, 6 bases. This CDR3 is built from 14 residues. CDR1 MGHRA and CDR2 YSYEKL come from the germline V gene. Trimming removed 3 bases at V and 2 bases at J, with 10 bases between. The CDR3 here is CASSQPGQNYGYTF. CDR3 DNA sequence: TGCGCCAGCAGCCAGCCGGGACAAAACTATGGCTACACCTTC.

This clone was seen a handful of times. The chain is built from TRBV23-1 and TRBJ2-7; weak D call: TRBD2 (6 bases). TRBV23-1 is noted as an ORF with a role that remains uncertain. This CDR3 comprises 13 residues. V dropped 9 bases and J dropped 3 bases, with 15 bases sitting between them. The CDR3 spells CARGTGGIYEQYV. The CDR3 nucleotides read TGCGCCAGGGGGACTGGAGGGATCTACGAGCAGTACGTC.

The chain joins TRBV27 to TRBJ2-5; D might be TRBD2 (6 bases). V was shortened by 8 bases and J by 7 bases, with 14 bases between the two germline ends. CDR1 and CDR2 (germline): MNHEY, SMNVEV (reference sequence). The CDR3 consists of 12 residues. This CDR3 is CASQDRGGTQYF. CDR3 bases: TGTGCCAGCCAGGATCGGGGAGGGACCCAGTACTTC.

This rearrangement joins TRBV7-6 to TRBJ2-1; D not certain. V gave up 3 bases and J gave up 10 bases, with 13 bases separating them. The CDR3 consists of 13 residues. Per the germline V gene, CDR1 is SGHVS and CDR2 is FNYEAQ. CDR3 DNA: TGTGCCAGCAGCTTTTCTGCGGTACGAGAGCAGTTCTTC. It is translated as CASSFSAVREQFF.

The chain joins TRBV5-1 to TRBJ1-1; 9 bases map to TRBD1. From germline, CDR1 is SGHRS and CDR2 YFSETQ. The CDR3 spans 14 residues. V was pared by 3 bases and J by 4 bases, with 4 bases of the junction left unmatched. Here the CDR3 reads CASSSRQGVTEAFF. For the CDR3, the DNA is TGCGCCAGCAGCTCGCGACAGGGGGTCACTGAAGCTTTCTTT.

The chain combines TRBV7-2 with TRBJ2-2; TRBD2 aligns across 7 bases. Germline assignment: CDR1 SGHTA and CDR2 FQGNSA. V gave up 3 bases and J gave up 6 bases; unmatched junction bases: 4. The CDR3 is 14 amino acids. The DNA for the CDR3 is TGTGCCAGCAGCTTGGCGGGGGTCGCCGGGGAGCTGTTTTTT. It yields the protein CASSLAGVAGELFF.

The rearrangement joins TRBV7-2 to TRBJ1-1; a weak D match, TRBD1 (5 bases). With 8 bases removed from V and 8 bases from J, the gap between germline ends came to 18 bases. The germline V gene encodes CDR1 SGHTA and CDR2 FQGNSA. The CDR3 sequence is 13 residues long. The DNA of the CDR3 is TGTGCCAGCGCCTGGACTCTCCGGGGGGAAGCTTTCTTT. It yields the protein CASAWTLRGEAFF.

The chain recombines TRBV13 with TRBJ1-3; possibly TRBD1 for D (6 bases). This CDR3 is built from 16 residues. Trimming pared 6 bases from V and 1 base from J, leaving 16 bases between. Germline V gene data show CDR1 as PRHDT and CDR2 as FYEKMQ (reference sequence). The CDR3 reads CASSRGRAQSGNTIYF. The CDR3, as DNA: TGTGCCAGCAGTAGGGGGAGGGCTCAATCTGGAAACACCATATATTTT.

The rearrangement uses TRBV6-2 or TRBV6-3 and TRBJ2-5; TRBD1 agrees at 8 bases. The length of the CDR3 is 14 residues. V shed 3 bases, J shed 5 bases, and the junction held 5 bases outside the gene matches. Germline V gene sequence: CDR1 MNHEY, CDR2 SVGEGT. This CDR3 is CASSYGQGVETQYF. CDR3 coding DNA: TGTGCCAGCAGTTATGGACAGGGAGTTGAGACCCAGTACTTC.

The chain has TRBV15 and TRBJ2-5; D is unclear. The germline V and J ends were trimmed by 0 bases and 0 bases, with 8 bases remaining between them. Germline CDR1 LNHNV, CDR2 YYDKDF (reference sequence). The CDR3 has 15 amino acids. This CDR3 reads CATSRETGYQETQYF. For the CDR3, the DNA is TGTGCCACCAGCAGAGAGACTGGATACCAAGAGACCCAGTACTTC.

V usage is TRBV18 and J usage is TRBJ2-1; 12 nucleotides line up with TRBD2. V lost 0 bases and J lost 3; bases outside the gene matches: 12. The CDR3 spans 20 residues. Germline V gene data show CDR1 as KGHSH and CDR2 as LQKENI. The CDR3 DNA follows: TGTGCCAGCTCACCACCGGTCAGTTCGACTAGCGGGGGCCGCTACAATGAGCAGTTCTTC. Its protein is CASSPPVSSTSGGRYNEQFF.

Turning to this clone: This may be a read error, as it is one base from a much larger clone. The chain joins TRBV7-6 to TRBJ1-5, with a tentative D call TRBD1 (6 bases). Germline V gives CDR1 SGHVS, CDR2 FNYEAQ. The CDR3 spans 17 residues. V was clipped by 5 bases and J by 5 bases, with 22 bases between them. CDR3 nucleotide sequence: TGTGCCAGCAGCGCGGGGGGGGGCCAACAGGGATATCAGCCCCAGCATTTT. Protein product: CASSAGGGQQGYQPQHF. Complete variable domain (other parts from reference TRBV7-6 and TRBJ1-5): GAGVSQSPRYKVTKRGQDVALRCDPISGHVSLYWYRQALGQGPEFLTYFNYEAQQDKSGLPNDRFSAERPEGSISTLTIQRTEQRDSAMYRCASSAGGGQQGYQPQHFGDGTRLSIL.